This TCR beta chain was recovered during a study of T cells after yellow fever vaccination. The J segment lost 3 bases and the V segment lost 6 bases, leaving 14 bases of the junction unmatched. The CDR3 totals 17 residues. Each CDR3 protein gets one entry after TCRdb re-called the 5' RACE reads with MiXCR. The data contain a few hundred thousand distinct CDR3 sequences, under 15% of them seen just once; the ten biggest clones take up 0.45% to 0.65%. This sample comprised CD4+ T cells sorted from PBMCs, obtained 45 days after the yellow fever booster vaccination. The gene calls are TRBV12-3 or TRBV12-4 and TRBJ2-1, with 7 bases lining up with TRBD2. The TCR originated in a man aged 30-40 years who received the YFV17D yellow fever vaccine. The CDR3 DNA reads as TGTGCCAGCAGCTACAAGAGTCTAGCGGTTTTCTACAATGAGCAGTTCTTC. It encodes CASSYKSLAVFYNEQFF.